This T cell receptor beta chain was found in a study of regulatory T cells in long-lasting Graves disease. Time point reported: newly diagnosed GD, antithyroid drugs for less than 3 months. PBMC RNA served as the TCR library source. Many counts were recorded for this clonotype. Sequencing libraries for TCR beta were prepared with iRepertoire HTBI primers and Arm-PCR of CDR3 regions. TCRdb passed the multiplex PCR reads through MiXCR, listing each CDR3 protein once. The top ten hold around 10% of the sample, which has more than 400,000 distinct CDR3 sequences, about 15% seen once. Unmatched junction bases numbered 9, after V lost 0 bases and J lost 6 bases. The CDR3 runs to 19 residues. Germline V lookup: CDR1 MNHNS, CDR2 SASEGT. These same records also appear under a second study, on T cells in Graves' hyperthyroidism and ophthalmopathy.

The chain combines TRBV6-1 with TRBJ2-2, with 14 bases lining up with TRBD2. The origin of this receptor is a woman between 25 and 40 years old with Graves disease. The material was peripheral blood mononuclear cells (PBMCs), obtained at new diagnosis, from a patient treated with antithyroid drugs. CDR3 nucleotides: TGTGCCAGCAGTGAAGCCTCGCCGGGACTAGCGGGAGTCCCCGGGGAGCTGTTTTTT. Protein sequence: CASSEASPGLAGVPGELFF.